A single sample gave rise to the 4 T cell receptor beta chains below, sequenced in a study of identical twins' blood T cells. TCRdb used MiXCR to reprocess the 5' RACE reads, holding one entry per CDR3 protein. There are roughly 340,000 distinct CDR3 sequences in the sample; 25% to 35% occur only once, and about 6.1% lies in the top ten. Source material: PBMCs. These receptor sequences come from a woman aged 18-49 years in good health.

This clonotype showed up just a few times. This chain connects TRBV4-1 to TRBJ1-1, with TRBD1 as a possible D gene (6 bases). The CDR3 has 15 amino acids. Germline CDR1 is MGHRA and CDR2 is YSYEKL. V lost 0 bases and J lost 6, with 14 bases in between. The CDR3 region has the DNA TGCGCCAGCAGCCAAGATCGGGAGGGGGACCCTGAAGCTTTCTTT. Translation gives CASSQDREGDPEAFF.

This clonotype has only a few counts. This chain joins TRBV4-2 and TRBJ2-1, with TRBD2 matching over 8 bases. CDR3 length: 15 residues. The V gene's germline CDR1 is LGHNA and CDR2 YNFKEQ. Losses at the gene ends were 3 bases for V and 8 bases for J; bases not matched to a gene: 9. The CDR3 loop is CASSHGGDRKDEQFF. The CDR3, as DNA: TGTGCCAGCAGCCACGGGGGGGACCGTAAGGATGAGCAGTTCTTC.

In its sample, this clonotype was seen many times. The V call is TRBV11-3, the J call TRBJ2-2; D remains ambiguous. In germline, CDR1 is SGHNT, CDR2 YENEEA. Trimming took 5 bases from V and 1 from J, leaving 8 bases between them. The CDR3 extends over 14 amino acids. DNA of the CDR3: TGTGCCAGCAGCCCATTCTTGAACACCGGGGAGCTGTTTTTT. Its translation: CASSPFLNTGELFF.

In this sample, this clonotype turned up many times. This sequence joins TRBV20-1 and TRBJ1-2, with 8 bases fitting TRBD1. This CDR3 is built from 17 residues. Germline CDR1 DFQATT, CDR2 SNEGSKA (reference sequence). The ends lost 6 bases at V and 4 bases at J; junction bases unmatched: 19. The CDR3 DNA follows: TGCAGTGCCCAACACCGGGACAGGACATTAGGGTCCTATGGCTACACCTTC. Protein: CSAQHRDRTLGSYGYTF.